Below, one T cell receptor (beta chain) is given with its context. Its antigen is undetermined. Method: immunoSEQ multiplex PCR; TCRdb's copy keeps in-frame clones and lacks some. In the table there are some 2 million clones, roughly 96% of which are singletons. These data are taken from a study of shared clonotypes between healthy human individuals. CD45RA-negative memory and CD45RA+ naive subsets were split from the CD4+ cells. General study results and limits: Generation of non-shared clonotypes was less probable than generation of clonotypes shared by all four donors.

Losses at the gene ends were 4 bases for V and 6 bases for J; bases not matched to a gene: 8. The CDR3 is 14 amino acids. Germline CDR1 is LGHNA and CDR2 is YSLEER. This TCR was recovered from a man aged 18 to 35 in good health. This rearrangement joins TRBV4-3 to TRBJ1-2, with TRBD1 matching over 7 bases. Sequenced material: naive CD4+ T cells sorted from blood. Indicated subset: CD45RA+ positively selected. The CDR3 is CASSPQGVFDGYTF. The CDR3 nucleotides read TGCGCCAGCAGCCCTCAGGGGGTTTTCGATGGCTACACCTTC.